The 3 T cell receptor beta chains in this list originate from one sample, sequenced in a study of cytomegalovirus exposure and HLA in healthy donors (dated by TCRdb to between 2016 and 2019). The protocol used for the library was the immunoSEQ multiplex PCR assay. For the multiplex PCR, a mixture combining 60 forward primers for TCR Vbeta segments and 13 reverse primers for TCR Jbeta segments was used. TCRdb took this table from immuneACCESS and kept in-frame rearrangements with V and J called. Such tables lack part of the clones; where checked against another copy, unresolved V genes explain under half of the gap, and the rest is unexplained. This sample lists approximately 110,000 clones; more than 70% were detected once. Jointly, the top ten make up about 0.25% of the sample. Sequencing input: PBMCs. The receptors come from a man aged 50-60 years in good health and CMV-seronegative.

The J gene is TRBJ1-5, the V gene TRBV27, with 7 bases lining up with TRBD1. The CDR3 is made up of 14 amino acids. CDR1 is MNHEY and CDR2 is SMNVEV in the germline V gene (reference sequence). V lost 5 bases and J lost 7; bases outside the gene matches: 8. The CDR3 loop reads CASSVRQGLQPQHF. The CDR3 DNA sequence: TGTGCCAGCAGTGTGAGACAGGGTTTGCAGCCCCAGCATTTT.

This clone is a singleton in its sample. V gene TRBV6-5 combines with J gene TRBJ2-1; 7 positions agree with TRBD1. Germline-derived CDR1 and CDR2 are MNHEY and SVGAGI. The CDR3 runs 15 residues. V trimming: 2 bases; J trimming: 3 bases; junction bases outside the gene matches: 4. The CDR3 is CASSYDRDSYNEQFF. CDR3 DNA: TGTGCCAGCAGTTACGACCGGGACAGCTACAATGAGCAGTTCTTC.

This clone was detected only once. The CDR3 sequence: CASSRLAGYEQYF. The CDR3 DNA follows: TGTGCCAGCAGTAGACTAGCTGGCTACGAGCAGTACTTC. V gene TRBV7-9 combines with J gene TRBJ2-7; 7 bases map to TRBD2. Trimming at V came to 6 bases and at J to 3 bases, leaving 5 bases not matched to a gene. The CDR3 is made up of 13 amino acids. The germline V gene has CDR1 SEHNR and CDR2 FQNEAQ (reference sequence).